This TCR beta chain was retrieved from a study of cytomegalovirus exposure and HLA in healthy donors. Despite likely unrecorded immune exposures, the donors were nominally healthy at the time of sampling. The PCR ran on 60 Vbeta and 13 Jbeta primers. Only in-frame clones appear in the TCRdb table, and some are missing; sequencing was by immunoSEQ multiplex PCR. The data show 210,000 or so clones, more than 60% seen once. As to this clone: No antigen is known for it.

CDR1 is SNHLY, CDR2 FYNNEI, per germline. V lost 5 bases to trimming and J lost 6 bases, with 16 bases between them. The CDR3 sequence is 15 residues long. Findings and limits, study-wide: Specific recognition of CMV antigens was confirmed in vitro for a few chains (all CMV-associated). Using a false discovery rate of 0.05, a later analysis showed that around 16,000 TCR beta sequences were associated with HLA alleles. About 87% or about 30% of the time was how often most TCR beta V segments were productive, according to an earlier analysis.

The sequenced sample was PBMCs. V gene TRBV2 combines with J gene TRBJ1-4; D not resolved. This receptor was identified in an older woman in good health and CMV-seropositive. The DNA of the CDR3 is TGTGCCAGCAGTACCCTCGGGAGAGAATATGAAAAACTGTTTTTT. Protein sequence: CASSTLGREYEKLFF.